What follows describes a single T cell receptor beta chain. Source study methods: By means of reference gene primer amplification, nucleated cell counts were estimated. Generated by immunoSEQ multiplex PCR, the TCRdb table keeps only in-frame clones and is missing some. From that table come the V and J calls and clone size; the DNA was used to work out D and trimming. The sample consists of tens of thousands of clones, around 93% of them appearing once. This sample was taken from a study of blood T cell repertoires in COVID-19. The wider study: Collection of acute and convalescent COVID-19 samples took place in the United States, Italy and Spain.

The CDR3 covers 16 residues. Trimming removed 2 bases from V and 5 bases from J; junction bases left unmatched: 6. Germline-derived CDR1 and CDR2 are SGHTA and FQGNSA. The sample taken for sequencing was peripheral blood. The TCR comes from a human donor with active COVID-19. The donor label of this sample is uncertain. J is TRBJ2-5 and V is TRBV7-2; 12 nucleotides match TRBD2. DNA for the CDR3: TGTGCCAGCAGCTTAATCCTAGCGGGGGGGCGGGAGACCCAGTACTTC. It specifies CASSLILAGGRETQYF. The entire variable domain, with the rest obtained from reference TRBV7-2 and TRBJ2-5, is as follows: GAGVSQSPSNKVTEKGKDVELRCDPISGHTALYWYRQSLGQGLEFLIYFQGNSAPDKSGLPSDRFSAERTGGSVSTLTIQRTQQEDSAVYLCASSLILAGGRETQYFGPGTRLLVL.